This T cell receptor (beta chain) was recorded in a study of blood T cell repertoires in COVID-19. Across the whole study: Both acute and convalescent COVID-19 samples were obtained from the United States, Italy and Spain. Sources were T cells, B-cell-depleted T cells, or PBMCs; the material itself was cDNA or gDNA.

The CDR3 sequence is 18 residues long. J lost 8 bases, V lost 0 bases, and 9 bases had no gene match. The germline gives CDR1 SGHNT, CDR2 YENEEA. In the source study's methods: The authors estimated nucleated cell counts from reference gene primer amplification. The table came from immunoSEQ multiplex PCR; TCRdb's copy has only in-frame clones and leaves some out. The DNA was the basis for D and trimming; V, J and clone size are from that table. The sample includes about 77,000 clones, roughly 76% of them seen just once. The TCR originated in a man between 65 and 79 years old with active or convalescent COVID-19. The gene calls are TRBV11-3 and TRBJ2-1; TRBD2 agrees at 14 bases. Sequenced: peripheral blood. Here the CDR3 DNA reads TGTGCCAGCAGCTTAGATCAGGGGACTAGCGGGGGCGGGGATGAGCAGTTCTTC. It encodes CASSLDQGTSGGGDEQFF.